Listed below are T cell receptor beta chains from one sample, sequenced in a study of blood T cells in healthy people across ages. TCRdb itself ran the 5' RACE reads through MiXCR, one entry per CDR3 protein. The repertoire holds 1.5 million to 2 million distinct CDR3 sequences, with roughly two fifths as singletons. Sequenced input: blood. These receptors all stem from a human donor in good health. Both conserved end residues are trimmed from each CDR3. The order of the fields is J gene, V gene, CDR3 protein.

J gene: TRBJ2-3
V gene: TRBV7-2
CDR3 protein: ASSLESLGWGADTQY

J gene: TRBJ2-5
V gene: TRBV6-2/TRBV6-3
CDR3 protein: ASGSWEQTQY

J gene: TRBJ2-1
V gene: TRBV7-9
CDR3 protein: ASSPQGGLNEQF

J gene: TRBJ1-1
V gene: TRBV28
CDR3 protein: ASTTSGTAMNTEAF

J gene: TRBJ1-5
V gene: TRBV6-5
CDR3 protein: ASRSQGYSNQPQH

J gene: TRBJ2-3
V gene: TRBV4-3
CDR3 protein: ASSQRGIGNRVTDTQY

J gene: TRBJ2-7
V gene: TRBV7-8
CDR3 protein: ASSGSELPTYEQY

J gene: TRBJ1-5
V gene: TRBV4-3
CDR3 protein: ASSQNLRDQPQH

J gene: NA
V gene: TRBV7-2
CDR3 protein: ASSLVAEMSYEQY

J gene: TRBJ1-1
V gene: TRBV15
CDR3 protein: ATSTGRGQAGLNTEAF

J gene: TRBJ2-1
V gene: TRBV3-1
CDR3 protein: ASSHLASHEQF

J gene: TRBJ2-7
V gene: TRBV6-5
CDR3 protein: ASKGTSGLSYEQY

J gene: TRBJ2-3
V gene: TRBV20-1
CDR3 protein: SANPRGDTQY

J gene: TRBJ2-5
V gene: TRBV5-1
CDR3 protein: ASSFPYEETQY

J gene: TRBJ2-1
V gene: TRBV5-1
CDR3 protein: ASSLESPKNGQF

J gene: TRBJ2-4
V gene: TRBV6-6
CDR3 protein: ASSPSQIQY

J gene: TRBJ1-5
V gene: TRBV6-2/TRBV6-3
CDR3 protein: ASSYGWATPMH

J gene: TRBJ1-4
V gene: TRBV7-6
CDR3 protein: ASSFERDSEKLF

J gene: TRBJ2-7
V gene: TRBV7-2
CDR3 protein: ASSLRGGAGEQY

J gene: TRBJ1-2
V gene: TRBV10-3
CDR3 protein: AISLGQNYGYT

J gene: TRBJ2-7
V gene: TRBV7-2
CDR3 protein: ASSLGPSWGISSYEQY

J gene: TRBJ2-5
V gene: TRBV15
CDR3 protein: ATSPGLNQETLF

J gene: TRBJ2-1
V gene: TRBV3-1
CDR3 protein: ASSQESLRDNNEQF

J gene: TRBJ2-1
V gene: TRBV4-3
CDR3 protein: ASSQDWEGLSYNEQF

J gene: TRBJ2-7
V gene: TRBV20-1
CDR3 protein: SAVKGDWSYEQY

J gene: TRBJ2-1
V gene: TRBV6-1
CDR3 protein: ASTLGQVLYNKQF

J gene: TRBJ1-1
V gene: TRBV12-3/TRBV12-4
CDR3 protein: ASNTGHPMDTEAF

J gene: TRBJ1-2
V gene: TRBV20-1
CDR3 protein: SAGPGLMGNYGYT

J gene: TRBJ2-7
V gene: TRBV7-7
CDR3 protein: ASSLGTGVMNEQY